The 25 T cell receptor beta chains below all came from one sample that was sequenced in a study of blood T cell repertoires in COVID-19 (TCRdb year 2020). Libraries were made using the immunoSEQ multiplex PCR assay. TCRdb obtained this table from immuneACCESS and retained in-frame rearrangements with V and J assigned. These tables miss some clones; where compared with another copy, unresolved V genes account for less than half of the shortfall, and the remainder is unexplained. The sample yields roughly 200,000 clones; nearly 90% were counted once. The ten largest clones represent approximately 2.1% of the sample. Sequenced input: PBMCs or T cells enriched from blood (not recorded which). Receptors originate from a woman aged 40 to 50 with acute COVID-19.

This clone is a singleton in its sample. This rearrangement joins TRBV30 to TRBJ1-2; TRBD1 matches at 9 bases. V lost 3 bases and J lost 6; bases outside the gene matches: 11. This CDR3 has 15 amino acids. Germline CDR1 reads GTSNPN; CDR2 reads SVGIG (reference sequence). CDR3 loop: CAWRGPGQGKDGYTF. For the CDR3, the DNA is TGTGCCTGGAGGGGTCCGGGACAGGGCAAGGATGGCTACACCTTC.

This sequence joins TRBV6-5 and TRBJ1-4, with 9 bases that match TRBD1. Per germline, CDR1 MNHEY and CDR2 SVGAGI. Trimming at V came to 8 bases and at J to 8 bases, leaving 12 bases not matched to a gene. The CDR3 runs to 15 residues. CDR3 nucleotides: TGTGCCAGCCACCCTCTGACAGGGGGTATCGAAAAACTGTTTTTT. It specifies CASHPLTGGIEKLFF.

V and J are TRBV6-2 or TRBV6-3 and TRBJ1-2; D unresolved. Germline loops: CDR1 MNHEY, CDR2 SVGEGT. The V gene lost 2 bases and the J gene lost 4 bases, with 8 bases spanning the gap. The CDR3 runs to 13 residues. The DNA for the CDR3 is TGTGCCAGCAGTTACGAACGGAGCTATGGCTACACCTTC. This encodes CASSYERSYGYTF.

The chain employs TRBV20-1 and TRBJ2-3; 13 positions agree with TRBD2. Germline V CDR1 and CDR2: DFQATT, SNEGSKA (reference sequence). The CDR3 spans 19 residues. The junction had 12 bases not matched to a gene; V was cut back by 3 bases and J by 0 bases. CDR3 protein: CSASSTGLAGAGSTDTQYF. DNA of the CDR3: TGCAGTGCTAGTAGTACCGGACTAGCGGGGGCCGGTAGCACAGATACGCAGTATTTT.

V is TRBV30 and J is TRBJ2-4; 7 nucleotides agree with TRBD1. CDR3 length equals 14 residues. The germline V gene has CDR1 GTSNPN and CDR2 SVGIG (reference sequence). J gave up 8 bases and V 8 bases, and 15 bases lay outside the gene matches. This CDR3 is CAMEDGGQRYIQYF. Written as DNA, the CDR3 is TGTGCCATGGAGGATGGGGGACAGCGGTACATTCAGTACTTC.

This clone was seen only once. The CDR3 sequence: CASSLFSGGIHEQFF. The CDR3 bases are TGTGCCAGCAGTTTATTCAGCGGGGGAATTCATGAGCAGTTCTTC. The chain employs TRBV28 and TRBJ2-1; 8 nucleotides agree with TRBD2. Germline V gene data show CDR1 as MDHEN and CDR2 as SYDVKM. CDR3 size: 15 residues. With V trimmed by 1 base and J by 8 bases, 7 bases remained unmatched.

The genes are TRBV19 and TRBJ2-7, with no clear D. The CDR3 loop spans 14 amino acids. Germline V CDR1 and CDR2: LNHDA, SQIVND (reference sequence). Trimming cost V 1 base and J 0 bases, with 7 bases left between them. Here the CDR3 reads CASSIAGNSYEQYF. In nucleotides, the CDR3 is TGTGCCAGTAGTATAGCAGGCAACTCCTACGAGCAGTACTTC.

This clone was seen a handful of times. The chain employs TRBV6-5 and TRBJ1-4; D is perhaps TRBD1 (6 bases). V was cut by 2 bases and J by 3 bases, with 10 bases left in between. Germline CDR1 reads MNHEY; CDR2 reads SVGAGI. The CDR3 consists of 15 residues. In DNA, the CDR3 is TGTGCCAGCAGTTACAACAGGGACCCTAATGAAAAACTGTTTTTT. This sequence encodes CASSYNRDPNEKLFF.

The rearrangement uses TRBV7-4 and TRBJ2-4; 12 bases are a match to TRBD1. Germline V CDR1 and CDR2: SGHVT, SQSDAQ. V lost 5 bases to trimming and J lost 9 bases; unmatched junction nucleotides: 8. CDR3 length: 15 residues. The CDR3 here is CASSNRDRGLCIQYF. Written as DNA, the CDR3 is TGTGCCAGCAGCAACCGGGACAGGGGGCTATGCATTCAGTACTTC. The complete variable domain, with remaining parts taken from reference TRBV7-4 and TRBJ2-4, reads GAGVSQSPRYKVAKRGRDVALRCDSISGHVTLYWYRQTLGQGSEVLTYSQSDAQRDKSGRPSGRFSAERPERSVSTLKIQRTEQGDSAVYLCASSNRDRGLCIQYFGAGTRLSVL.

This clone was counted a single time. The chain has TRBV5-5 and TRBJ2-3, with 11 bases identical to TRBD2. CDR1 is SGHKS, CDR2 YYEKEE, per germline (reference sequence). The CDR3 runs to 17 residues. V lost 3 bases, J lost 3 bases, and 9 bases stayed unmatched. The CDR3 sequence: CASSYSASGGRTDTQYF. CDR3 sequence (DNA): TGTGCCAGCAGCTATTCGGCTAGCGGGGGGAGAACAGATACGCAGTATTTT.

The V and J genes are TRBV6-5 and TRBJ2-7; 8 bases line up with TRBD1. V shed 8 bases and J 2 bases; nucleotides not matched to a gene: 8. Per the germline V gene, CDR1 is MNHEY and CDR2 is SVGAGI. The CDR3 totals 14 residues. The CDR3 loop is CASRGDRGTYEQYF. The CDR3 region has the DNA TGTGCCAGCCGCGGAGACAGGGGAACCTACGAGCAGTACTTC.

The chain links TRBV11-1 to TRBJ2-1; the match to TRBD2 covers 9 bases. Germline CDR1 reads SGHAT; CDR2 reads FQDESV (reference sequence). The CDR3 extends over 15 amino acids. Trimming cost V 5 bases and J 5 bases; bases outside gene matches: 7. DNA of the CDR3: TGTGCCAGCAGCCGCCCGCTAGCGGGGAACAATGAGCAGTTCTTC. Its translation: CASSRPLAGNNEQFF.

J is TRBJ1-1 and V is TRBV19; no clear D. The germline V gene has CDR1 LNHDA and CDR2 SQIVND (reference sequence). Between the trimmed V and J ends, which lost 4 bases and 2 bases, there was a span of 14 bases. The CDR3 spans 15 residues. The CDR3 is CASSNSPPRNTEAFF. CDR3 bases: TGTGCCAGTAGTAACTCCCCTCCCCGAAACACTGAAGCTTTCTTT.

This sequence joins TRBV6-6 and TRBJ1-5, with TRBD1 matching 7 bases. CDR1 and CDR2 (germline): MNHNY, SVGAGI (reference sequence). V shed 5 bases and J 7 bases; nucleotides not matched to a gene: 5. CDR3 length: 13 amino acids. CDR3 in DNA: TGTGCCAGCAGTACCACAGGGGTCCAGCCCCAGCATTTT. Translating gives CASSTTGVQPQHF.

The table lists this clone with a few counts. The chain employs TRBV18 and TRBJ2-7; TRBD2 agrees at 8 bases. The CDR3 consists of 17 residues. The junction had 11 bases not matched to a gene; V was cut back by 3 bases and J by 1 base. From germline, CDR1 is KGHSH and CDR2 LQKENI. CDR3 coding DNA: TGTGCCAGCTCACCCCGCGGGGGGCTGAGTCCTTCCTACGAGCAGTACTTC. Protein: CASSPRGGLSPSYEQYF.

The chain recombines TRBV5-1 with TRBJ1-1, with 7 bases identical to TRBD1. The CDR3 is made up of 15 amino acids. The junction had 9 bases not matched to a gene; V was cut back by 4 bases and J by 3 bases. CDR1 and CDR2 from the germline V gene are SGHRS and YFSETQ. CDR3 in amino acids: CASSQQGVEYTEAFF. CDR3 DNA: TGCGCCAGCAGCCAGCAGGGGGTGGAGTACACTGAAGCTTTCTTT.

V is TRBV18 and J is TRBJ1-1; the D is unclear. The germline V gene has CDR1 KGHSH and CDR2 LQKENI. V was trimmed by 3 bases and J by 1 base, leaving 6 bases between them. The CDR3 is made up of 13 amino acids. This chain's CDR3 is CASSPRGNTEAFF. Written as DNA, the CDR3 is TGTGCCAGCTCACCTAGAGGGAACACTGAAGCTTTCTTT.

The V and J genes are TRBV19 and TRBJ1-6; no clear D gene. V gave up 3 bases and J gave up 2 bases, with 8 bases separating them. Germline-derived CDR1 and CDR2 are LNHDA and SQIVND (reference sequence). There are 15 residues in the CDR3. The CDR3 here is CASSISNTYNSPLHF. The CDR3 region has the DNA TGTGCCAGTAGTATTTCAAACACCTATAATTCACCCCTCCACTTT.

The chain combines TRBV11-2 with TRBJ2-7; 7 bases match TRBD2. The junction had 18 bases not matched to a gene; V was cut back by 5 bases and J by 2 bases. The CDR3 covers 18 residues. Germline V gene data show CDR1 as SGHAT and CDR2 as FQNNGV. As DNA, the CDR3 is TGTGCCAGCAGCCATGGCCCTAATGGGGCGGGAGCCCCCTACGAGCAGTACTTC. This translates into CASSHGPNGAGAPYEQYF. Complete variable domain (other parts from reference TRBV11-2 and TRBJ2-7): EAGVAQSPRYKIIEKRQSVAFWCNPISGHATLYWYQQILGQGPKLLIQFQNNGVVDDSQLPKDRFSAERLKGVDSTLKIQPAKLEDSAVYLCASSHGPNGAGAPYEQYFGPGTRLTVT.

The rearrangement joins TRBV19 to TRBJ2-7; D gene ambiguous. Germline-derived CDR1 and CDR2 are LNHDA and SQIVND (reference sequence). The V end lost 6 bases, the J end lost 3 bases, and 15 bases lay between the germline ends. This CDR3 comprises 14 residues. The CDR3 here is CASSPTDVSYEQYF. CDR3 sequence (DNA): TGTGCCAGTAGCCCAACAGATGTAAGCTACGAGCAGTACTTC.

The chain couples TRBV7-2 to TRBJ1-1; a possible D gene is TRBD1 (6 bases). Germline CDR1 is SGHTA and CDR2 is FQGNSA. This CDR3 region has 14 residues. The V end was cut by 5 bases, the J end by 0 bases, with 10 bases between. The CDR3 coding sequence is TGTGCCAGCAGCCAACAGGGACTGAACACTGAAGCTTTCTTT. Amino acid sequence: CASSQQGLNTEAFF.

This clone was observed a few times. This chain connects TRBV5-1 to TRBJ2-7; TRBD2 matches at 11 bases. CDR1 is SGHRS and CDR2 is YFSETQ in the germline V gene. The CDR3 length is 18 residues. The V and J ends lost 2 bases and 2 bases, in that order; junction bases with no gene match: 12. CDR3 residues: CASSFLGTSGSVAYEQYF. In DNA, the CDR3 is TGCGCCAGCAGCTTCTTGGGTACTAGCGGGAGTGTGGCCTACGAGCAGTACTTC.

This clone has only a few counts. The chain recombines TRBV11-2 with TRBJ2-2; 10 nucleotides line up with TRBD2. Germline lookup yields CDR1 SGHAT and CDR2 FQNNGV. The junction had 1 base not matched to a gene; V was cut back by 2 bases and J by 4 bases. The length of the CDR3 is 15 residues. CDR3 residues: CASSLPSGGTGELFF. The CDR3 DNA sequence: TGTGCCAGCAGCTTACCTAGCGGGGGCACCGGGGAGCTGTTTTTT.

CDR3 residues: CASSFRADSSTDTQYF. DNA for the CDR3: TGTGCCAGCAGCTTCCGGGCGGACTCTAGCACAGATACGCAGTATTTT. This chain uses TRBV7-2 with TRBJ2-3; TRBD2 might be the D (5 bases). The CDR3 is 16 residues long. Germline CDR1 SGHTA, CDR2 FQGNSA. V lost 3 bases and J 0 bases, leaving 13 bases between the germline ends.

The chain couples TRBV6-2 or TRBV6-3 to TRBJ2-7; D is possibly TRBD1 (6 bases). Trimming left V 4 bases short and J 3 bases short, with 10 bases between. The CDR3 spans 13 residues. CDR1 and CDR2 from the germline V gene are MNHEY and SVGEGT. The CDR3 DNA reads as TGTGCCAGCAGTTGGACAGTAGACTACGAGCAGTACTTC. It yields the protein CASSWTVDYEQYF.